These 10 T cell receptor beta chains were all obtained from the same sample, sequenced in a study of cytomegalovirus exposure and HLA in healthy donors. Sequencing was performed with immunoSEQ multiplex PCR; in TCRdb, only in-frame clones are kept and a portion is missing. The repertoire holds 350,000 or so clones, roughly 89% seen once, with around 0.8% in the top ten. The sample was PBMCs. The receptors were gathered from a young woman in good health and CMV-seronegative.

The count of this clone is one. V is TRBV28 and J is TRBJ2-1; D unclear. Per germline, CDR1 MDHEN and CDR2 SYDVKM. With 5 bases removed from V and 0 bases from J, the gap between germline ends came to 11 bases. This CDR3 has 15 residues. The CDR3 DNA sequence: TGTGCCAGCAGTCCTGGAGCATCCTCCTACAATGAGCAGTTCTTC. It codes for CASSPGASSYNEQFF.

The chain uses TRBV5-1 and TRBJ2-5; 7 nucleotides align to TRBD1. The CDR3 length is 13 residues. In germline, CDR1 is SGHRS, CDR2 YFSETQ. Germline trimming cut 0 bases from V and 5 bases from J; bases unmatched to any gene: 1. CDR3 region: CASSLGQGETQYF. CDR3 bases: TGCGCCAGCAGCTTGGGACAGGGCGAGACCCAGTACTTC.

A note on this clone: This same CDR3 is encoded by further DNA sequences in the sample. The chain uses TRBV5-1 and TRBJ2-3, with a weak D call TRBD1 (5 bases). The CDR3 has 14 amino acids. CDR1 is SGHRS and CDR2 is YFSETQ in the germline V gene. The V end lost 4 bases, the J end lost 0 bases, and 9 bases lay between the germline ends. The CDR3 region is CASSRQTSTDTQYF. The DNA of the CDR3 is TGCGCCAGCAGCCGACAGACTAGCACAGATACGCAGTATTTT. Full variable domain (remainder filled in from reference TRBV5-1 and TRBJ2-3): KAGVTQTPRYLIKTRGQQVTLSCSPISGHRSVSWYQQTPGQGLQFLFEYFSETQRNKGNFPGRFSGRQFSNSRSEMNVSTLELGDSALYLCASSRQTSTDTQYFGPGTRLTVL.

The chain combines TRBV7-6 with TRBJ2-1; D is unresolved. V was shortened by 5 bases and J by 8 bases, with 10 bases between the two germline ends. Germline lookup yields CDR1 SGHVS and CDR2 FNYEAQ. This CDR3 is built from 12 residues. CDR3 in DNA: TGTGCCAGCAGCCCCATTGCGCATGAGCAGTTCTTC. It yields the protein CASSPIAHEQFF. Full variable domain (missing parts from reference TRBV7-6 and TRBJ2-1): GAGVSQSPRYKVTKRGQDVALRCDPISGHVSLYWYRQALGQGPEFLTYFNYEAQQDKSGLPNDRFSAERPEGSISTLTIQRTEQRDSAMYRCASSPIAHEQFFGPGTRLTVL.

The chain has TRBV6-1 and TRBJ1-5; D is uncertain. Germline-derived CDR1 and CDR2 are MNHNS and SASEGT. This CDR3 has 15 residues. V lost 7 bases, J lost 2 bases, and 15 bases lay in between. The CDR3 here is CASINSLVGNQPQHF. In DNA form, the CDR3 reads TGTGCCAGCATTAACAGTTTAGTCGGCAATCAGCCCCAGCATTTT.

The rearrangement joins TRBV19 to TRBJ2-3; the match to TRBD1 covers 7 bases. The CDR3 sequence is 16 residues long. V gave up 7 bases and J gave up 1 base; unmatched junction bases: 11. CDR1 LNHDA and CDR2 SQIVND come from the germline V gene (reference sequence). CDR3 DNA: TGTGCCAGTACCCCCCCAGGGGGAAGAGGCACAGATACGCAGTATTTT. Translation: CASTPPGGRGTDTQYF.

DNA of the CDR3: TGTGCCAGCTCACCCATGACGGACAGTTACGAGCAGTACTTC. This gives the protein CASSPMTDSYEQYF. This chain connects TRBV18 to TRBJ2-7; TRBD1 is a possible D gene (6 bases). The CDR3 extends over 14 amino acids. Germline CDR1 reads KGHSH; CDR2 reads LQKENI. V gave up 3 bases and J gave up 4 bases, with 13 bases separating them.

As to this clone: Other nucleotide sequences in the sample specify the same CDR3. The V gene is TRBV11-2, the J gene TRBJ2-7, with a possible D match to TRBD1 (5 bases). The CDR3 extends over 13 amino acids. Germline V gene lookup returns CDR1 SGHAT and CDR2 FQNNGV. V was shortened by 2 bases and J by 2 bases, with 7 bases between the two germline ends. In DNA, the CDR3 is TGTGCCAGCAGCTTACAGGGAACCTACGAGCAGTACTTC. Protein sequence: CASSLQGTYEQYF.

This clone showed up just once. The chain has TRBV5-1 and TRBJ2-1; TRBD2 aligns across 10 bases. Trimming removed 2 bases from V and 2 bases from J; junction bases left unmatched: 7. The CDR3 consists of 17 residues. Germline V gives CDR1 SGHRS, CDR2 YFSETQ. CDR3 loop: CASSLAGGPLTYNEQFF. Here the CDR3 DNA reads TGCGCCAGCAGCTTAGCGGGAGGGCCTCTCACCTACAATGAGCAGTTCTTC.

The J gene is TRBJ1-1, the V gene TRBV18, with D perhaps TRBD1 (6 bases). V gave up 2 bases and J gave up 1 base, with 11 bases separating them. There are 15 residues in the CDR3. The V gene's germline CDR1 is KGHSH and CDR2 LQKENI. For the CDR3, the DNA is TGTGCCAGCTCACCAACAGGGTCTCAGAACACTGAAGCTTTCTTT. Translating it yields CASSPTGSQNTEAFF.